Here is one T cell receptor (beta chain) with its context. Its antigen is not known. Each CDR3 protein gets one entry after TCRdb re-called the reads with MiXCR. The data show some 800,000 distinct CDR3 sequences, 25% to 35% seen once. The data belong to a study of T cell repertoires in cytomegalovirus infection. Across the study: Use of recently identified HLA-C-restricted and well-studied HLA-B-restricted CMV epitopes was part of the study. Matching HLA type and CMV infection were both indicated by public TCR beta signatures. Study results and limitations: Cumulative frequency of public TCR beta families picked out carriers of CMV plus the relevant HLA.

The V and J ends lost 4 bases and 5 bases, in that order; junction bases with no gene match: 12. This CDR3 contains 17 residues. Germline-derived CDR1 and CDR2 are SEHNR and FQNEAQ (reference sequence). The chain uses TRBV7-9 and TRBJ2-1, with 9 bases fitting TRBD2. The starting material was cultured CD8+ T cells from PBMCs, obtained from culture after CMV antigen stimulation. This sequence originates from a human donor in good health (CMV status not recorded). Some clones in this sample may be carry-over from other donors' samples. The CDR3 spells CASSWVGGGAFDNEQFF. CDR3 bases: TGTGCCAGCAGCTGGGTCGGCGGGGGGGCCTTCGACAATGAGCAGTTCTTC.